This T cell receptor (beta chain) was identified in a study of identifying expanded T cells in peripheral blood. In regard to this clone: Its antigen is not known.

Regarding the study as a whole: Clone count variance between approximately two-week samples rose with total template count.

The V segment lost 6 bases and the J segment 7 bases; nucleotides outside the gene matches: 6. Germline assignment: CDR1 SEHNR and CDR2 FQNEAQ (reference sequence). The CDR3 consists of 14 residues. Clones were read by immunoSEQ multiplex PCR, and TCRdb kept only the in-frame ones, dropping some. The table lists approximately 94,000 clones, over 70% of them singletons. The receptor comes from a person aged 18 to 70 in good health. The V call is TRBV7-9, the J call TRBJ1-2, with TRBD1 matching over 12 bases. Input material: blood. The CDR3 coding sequence is TGTGCCAGCAGGGCCTGGGGACAGGGGGCTGGCTACACCTTC. Translation gives CASRAWGQGAGYTF.